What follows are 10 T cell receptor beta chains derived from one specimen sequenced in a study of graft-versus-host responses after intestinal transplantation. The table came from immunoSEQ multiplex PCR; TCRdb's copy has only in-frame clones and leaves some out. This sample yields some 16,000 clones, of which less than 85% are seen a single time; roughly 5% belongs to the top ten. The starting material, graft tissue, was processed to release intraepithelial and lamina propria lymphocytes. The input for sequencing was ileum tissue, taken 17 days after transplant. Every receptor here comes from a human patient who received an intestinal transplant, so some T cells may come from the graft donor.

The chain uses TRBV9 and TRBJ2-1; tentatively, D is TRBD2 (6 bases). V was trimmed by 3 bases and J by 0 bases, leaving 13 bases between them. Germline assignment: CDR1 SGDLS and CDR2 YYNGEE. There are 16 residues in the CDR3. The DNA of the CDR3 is TGTGCCAGCAGCGCGCTCGGGGGTAGCTCCTACAATGAGCAGTTCTTC. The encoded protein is CASSALGGSSYNEQFF.

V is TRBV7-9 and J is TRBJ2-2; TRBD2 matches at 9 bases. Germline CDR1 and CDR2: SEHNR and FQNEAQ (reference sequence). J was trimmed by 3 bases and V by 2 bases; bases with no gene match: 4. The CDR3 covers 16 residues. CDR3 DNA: TGTGCCAGCAGCTTAATTCGCGGGAGGGACACCGGGGAGCTGTTTTTT. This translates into CASSLIRGRDTGELFF.

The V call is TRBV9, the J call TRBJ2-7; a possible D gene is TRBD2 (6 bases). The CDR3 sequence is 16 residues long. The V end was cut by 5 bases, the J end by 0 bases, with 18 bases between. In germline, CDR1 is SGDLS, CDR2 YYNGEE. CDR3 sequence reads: CASSRTGTRSSYEQYF. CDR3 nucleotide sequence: TGTGCCAGCAGTCGTACCGGGACTCGTAGCTCCTACGAGCAGTACTTC.

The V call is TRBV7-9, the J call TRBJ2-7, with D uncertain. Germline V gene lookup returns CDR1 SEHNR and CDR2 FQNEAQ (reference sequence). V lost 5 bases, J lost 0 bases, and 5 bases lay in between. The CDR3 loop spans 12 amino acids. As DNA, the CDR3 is TGTGCCAGCAGCCGAAGCTCCTACGAGCAGTACTTC. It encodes CASSRSSYEQYF.

The chain's CDR3 is CAITSGTGTDTQYF. The CDR3 bases are TGTGCCATTACCTCCGGGACAGGCACAGATACGCAGTATTTT. V gene TRBV10-3 combines with J gene TRBJ2-3; 7 bases are shared with TRBD1. V trimming: 9 bases; J trimming: 1 base; junction bases outside the gene matches: 7. CDR1 ENHRY and CDR2 SYGVKD come from the germline V gene. This CDR3 region has 14 residues.

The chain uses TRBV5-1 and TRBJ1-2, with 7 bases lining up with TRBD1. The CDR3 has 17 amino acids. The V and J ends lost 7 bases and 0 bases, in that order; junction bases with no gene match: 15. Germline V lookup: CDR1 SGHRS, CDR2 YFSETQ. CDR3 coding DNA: TGCGCCAGCGGATACCTTCCGAGGGGGCTCTCTAACTATGGCTACACCTTC. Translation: CASGYLPRGLSNYGYTF.

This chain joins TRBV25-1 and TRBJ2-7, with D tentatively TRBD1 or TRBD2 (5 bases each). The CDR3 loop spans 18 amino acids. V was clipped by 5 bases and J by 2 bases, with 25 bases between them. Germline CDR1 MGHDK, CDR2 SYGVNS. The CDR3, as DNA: TGTGCCAGCAGTTCATCGTACCGGGACCTCCTAGAACCCTACGAGCAGTACTTC. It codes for CASSSSYRDLLEPYEQYF.

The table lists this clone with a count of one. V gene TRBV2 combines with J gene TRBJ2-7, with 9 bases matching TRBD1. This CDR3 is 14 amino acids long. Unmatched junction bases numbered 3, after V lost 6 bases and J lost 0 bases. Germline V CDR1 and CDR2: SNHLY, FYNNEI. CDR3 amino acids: CASSGTGRSYEQYF. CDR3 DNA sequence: TGTGCCAGCAGCGGGACAGGGCGCTCCTACGAGCAGTACTTC.

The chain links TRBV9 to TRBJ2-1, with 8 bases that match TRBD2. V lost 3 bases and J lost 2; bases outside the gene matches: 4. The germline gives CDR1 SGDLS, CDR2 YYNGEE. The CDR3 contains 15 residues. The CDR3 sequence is CASSEREGPYNEQFF. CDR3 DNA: TGTGCCAGCAGCGAACGGGAGGGCCCCTACAATGAGCAGTTCTTC.

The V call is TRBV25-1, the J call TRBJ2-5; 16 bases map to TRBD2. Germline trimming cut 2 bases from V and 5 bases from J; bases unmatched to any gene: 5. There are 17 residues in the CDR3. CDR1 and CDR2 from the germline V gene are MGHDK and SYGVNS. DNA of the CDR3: TGTGCCAGCAGTGAAGGGACTAGCGGGAGGGCCTTGGAGACCCAGTACTTC. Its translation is CASSEGTSGRALETQYF.